A selection of T cell receptor beta chains follows, all from one sample in a study of cytomegalovirus exposure and HLA in healthy donors. TCRdb keeps only in-frame clones here, not all; method: immunoSEQ multiplex PCR. The sample shows some 340,000 clones, about 90% of them seen only once. The sequencing input was PBMCs. These receptors were taken from a woman aged 25 to 39 in good health and CMV-seropositive. Both conserved end residues are part of each CDR3. D genes are given only for firm matches. Clone size appears in some rows only: once, few, many, or a class for an expanded clone.

V gene	D gene	J gene	clone size	CDR3 DNA	CDR3 protein
TRBV14	-	TRBJ2-5	-	TGTGCCAGCAGCCAAGACTGGGAGACCCAGTACTTC	CASSQDWETQYF
TRBV6-6	TRBD1	TRBJ1-1	-	TGTGCCAGCAGTAAGACAGGGCTGGGCACTGAAGCTTTCTTT	CASSKTGLGTEAFF
TRBV13	-	TRBJ2-1	-	TGTGCCAGCAGCCCCCGGAACAGGTACAATGAGCAGTTCTTC	CASSPRNRYNEQFF
TRBV10-3	TRBD2	TRBJ2-2	-	TGTGCCATCGCGGGACTAGAGAACACCGGGGAGCTGTTTTTT	CAIAGLENTGELFF
TRBV12-5	-	TRBJ1-2	-	TGTGCTAGTGGTTTAGCAGCTAACTATGGCTACACCTTC	CASGLAANYGYTF
TRBV5-1	TRBD2	TRBJ2-1	-	TGCGCCAGCAGCTCTTCACTAGCGGGAATACACAATGAGCAGTTCTTC	CASSSSLAGIHNEQFF
TRBV4-3	-	TRBJ2-7	-	TGCGCCAGCAGCCGGTATGAGGGAGTAAGGTACGAGCAGTACTTC	CASSRYEGVRYEQYF
TRBV4-1	-	TRBJ2-3	-	TGCGCCAGCAGCCAAGTTGCGGACTCCTACACAGATACGCAGTATTTT	CASSQVADSYTDTQYF
TRBV30	-	TRBJ2-1	-	TGTGCCTGGAGTGTAGGGGCAGGGCCTTACAATGAGCAGTTCTTC	CAWSVGAGPYNEQFF
TRBV27	-	TRBJ2-3	-	TGTGCCAGCAGTACAGAGGATACGCAGTATTTT	CASSTEDTQYF
TRBV4-3	TRBD2	TRBJ2-7	-	TGCGCCAGCAGCCAAGACCGAGCGGGAGGCTTAGACGAGCAGTACTTC	CASSQDRAGGLDEQYF
TRBV30	-	TRBJ1-4	-	TGTGCCTGGACCTGGGGGGTTGCAACTAATGAAAAACTGTTTTTT	CAWTWGVATNEKLFF
TRBV21-1	-	TRBJ2-1	once	TGTGCCAGCAGCAAAGGACTAGCGGGAGGGCCGAATGAGCAGTTCTTC	CASSKGLAGGPNEQFF
TRBV7-2	-	TRBJ1-6	once	TGTGCCAGCAGCTTGAACAGGGTGTATAATTCACCCCTCCACTTT	CASSLNRVYNSPLHF
TRBV4-3	TRBD1	TRBJ1-5	-	TGCGCCAGCAGCCCAGGGACAGGTAGCAATCAGCCCCAGCATTTT	CASSPGTGSNQPQHF
TRBV28	TRBD2	TRBJ2-5	-	TGTGCCAGCAGTTTTCCACCGCGGGGGGCCCAAGAGACCCAGTACTTC	CASSFPPRGAQETQYF
TRBV5-1	-	TRBJ1-1	once	TGCGCCAGCAGTAATCCGGGGGGCACTGAAGCTTTCTTT	CASSNPGGTEAFF
TRBV27	-	TRBJ2-7	-	TGTGCCAGCAGCCGTGGACCCACCTTCGAACTCTACGAGCAGTACTTC	CASSRGPTFELYEQYF
TRBV5-1	-	TRBJ1-6	-	TGCGCCAGCAGCTTGGGTACCAGGGAAGGTCATTCACCCCTCCACTTT	CASSLGTREGHSPLHF
TRBV6-5	-	TRBJ1-3	-	TGTGCCAGCATGGGGTCCTCTGGAAACACCATATATTTT	CASMGSSGNTIYF
TRBV28	-	TRBJ2-7	-	TGTGCCAGCAACCCGGTGGGGGTGTCGTCCTACGAGCAGTACTTC	CASNPVGVSSYEQYF
TRBV29-1	-	TRBJ2-3	-	TGCAGCGGGGGGTCGATGCCCACAGATACGCAGTATTTT	CSGGSMPTDTQYF
TRBV4-2	-	TRBJ2-1	-	TGTGCCAGCAGCCCAAGCCAGTTCAATGAGCAGTTCTTC	CASSPSQFNEQFF
TRBV29-1	-	TRBJ1-1	-	TGCAGCGTCCGCGGGGGGCGAGTGGGCCTGGGTGAAGCTTTCTTT	CSVRGGRVGLGEAFF
TRBV19	-	TRBJ2-5	-	TGTGCCAGTAGGCAGACCAGGGACCAAGAGACCCAGTACTTC	CASRQTRDQETQYF
TRBV27	-	TRBJ2-7	few	TGTGCCAGCAGTTTATCAAACTCTCCCTACGAGCAGTACTTC	CASSLSNSPYEQYF
TRBV7-9	-	TRBJ1-6	-	TGTGCCAGCAGCCCTGACAGGCCTTCACCCCTCCACTTT	CASSPDRPSPLHF
TRBV6-5	TRBD1	TRBJ2-7	-	TGTGCCAGCAGTTCCCTTGGGGACAGGGCTTACGAGCAGTACTTC	CASSSLGDRAYEQYF
TRBV6-6	-	TRBJ2-7	-	TGTGCCAGCAGTTACCTCGTCCGCGTAGAATCCTACGAGCAGTACTTC	CASSYLVRVESYEQYF
TRBV29-1	-	TRBJ1-5	few	TGCAGCGTATTGACAGATAGCAATCAGCCCCAGCATTTT	CSVLTDSNQPQHF
TRBV2	-	TRBJ1-2	-	TGTGCCAGCAATCAGGGTCGTGCTAATTATGGCTACACCTTC	CASNQGRANYGYTF
TRBV10-2	-	TRBJ1-1	once	TGCGCCAGCAGCCAACAGGGTATCGACACTGAAGCTTTCTTT	CASSQQGIDTEAFF
TRBV29-1	-	TRBJ2-7	-	TGCAGCGTATCCCCGGGACCCAAGGGCCAGGGCGCCTACGAGCAGTACTTC	CSVSPGPKGQGAYEQYF
TRBV5-5	TRBD2	TRBJ2-7	-	TGTGCCAGCTCCCGAGGGCGGGGGATCTACGAGCAGTACTTC	CASSRGRGIYEQYF
TRBV5-4	TRBD2	TRBJ2-4	-	TGTGCCAGCAGCACCGGGGGGGTGGCCAAAAACATTCAGTACTTC	CASSTGGVAKNIQYF
TRBV9	TRBD2	TRBJ2-2	-	TGTGCCAGCAGCGACGACGAGGGGACTAGCGGGATTGCCGGGGAGCTGTTTTTT	CASSDDEGTSGIAGELFF
TRBV5-6	-	TRBJ1-3	-	TGTGCCAGCAGCCCTGGGACGTCGAGGGTCATATATTTT	CASSPGTSRVIYF
TRBV28	TRBD1	TRBJ1-1	-	TGTGCCAGCAGTACCGGGACAGGGAACACTGAAGCTTTCTTT	CASSTGTGNTEAFF
TRBV7-3	TRBD1	TRBJ2-7	-	TGTGCCAGCAGCTTAGGGACAGGGTACGAGCAGTACTTC	CASSLGTGYEQYF
TRBV10-2	-	TRBJ1-6	-	TGCGCCAGCAGTTCCTGGTCCGTCTCCAAAAATAATTCACCCCTCCACTTT	CASSSWSVSKNNSPLHF
TRBV20-1	-	TRBJ2-7	-	TGCAGTGCTCAAGCTCTCTACGAGCAGTACTTC	CSAQALYEQYF
TRBV9	TRBD1	TRBJ1-3	-	TGTGCCAGCAGCGTAGAAGCAGGGGGGACTGGAAACACCATATATTTT	CASSVEAGGTGNTIYF
TRBV28	-	TRBJ1-5	-	TGTGCCAGCGCTGGACTGGGGGCTACTCAGCCCCAGCATTTT	CASAGLGATQPQHF
TRBV28	-	TRBJ2-7	few	TGTGCCAGCAGTTTATCAGCCCGCGACGAGCAGTACTTC	CASSLSARDEQYF
TRBV19	TRBD1	TRBJ1-2	-	TGTGCCACCACACAGGGGGCAATCTATGGCTACACCTTC	CATTQGAIYGYTF
TRBV7-9	TRBD1	TRBJ1-2	-	TGTGCCAGCAGCCCGACAGGGGGCGGCTACACCTTC	CASSPTGGGYTF
TRBV5-4	-	TRBJ2-5	-	TGTGCCAGCAGCTTGGAAGAGAGGGTGGAGACCCAGTACTTC	CASSLEERVETQYF
TRBV7-2	TRBD2	TRBJ2-7	-	TGTGCCAGCAGACCATTCGCTAGCGGGAGTTACGAGCAGTACTTC	CASRPFASGSYEQYF
TRBV5-4	-	TRBJ2-7	-	TGTGCCAGCAGCTTGCCGGGGGCCGACGAGCAGTACTTC	CASSLPGADEQYF
TRBV27	TRBD1	TRBJ1-5	-	TGTGCCAGCAGTTCCCGATCGGGACAGCATCAGCCCCAGCATTTT	CASSSRSGQHQPQHF
TRBV4-1	-	TRBJ1-5	-	TGCGCCAGCAGCCAAGATCAACAGGGATCCCCCAATCAGCCCCAGCATTTT	CASSQDQQGSPNQPQHF
TRBV5-6	TRBD2	TRBJ2-1	once	TGTGCCAGCAGCTCAGGACTAGCGTCTTCCAATGAGCAGTTCTTC	CASSSGLASSNEQFF
TRBV15	TRBD2	TRBJ2-3	-	TGTGCCACCAGCAGAGATTTCGGGACTAGTCTCTCAGATACGCAGTATTTT	CATSRDFGTSLSDTQYF
TRBV28	-	TRBJ2-7	-	TGTGCCAGCAGTTTCATGGAGGGTTCGAGCGAGCAGTACTTC	CASSFMEGSSEQYF
TRBV27	-	TRBJ2-1	-	TGTGCCAGCAGTTTCACCTCCGACAGTTACAATGAGCAGTTCTTC	CASSFTSDSYNEQFF
TRBV6-1	-	TRBJ2-7	-	TGTGCCAGCAGTGAAGGACGATTTTACGAGCAGTACTTC	CASSEGRFYEQYF
TRBV18	TRBD1	TRBJ1-4	-	TGTGCCAGCTCACAAGACAGGGTCGAAAAACTGTTTTTT	CASSQDRVEKLFF